Below, 27 T cell receptor beta chains from the same sample are listed, as sequenced in a study of blood T cell repertoires in COVID-19 (TCRdb year 2020). Library preparation employed the immunoSEQ multiplex PCR assay. The table comes from immuneACCESS by way of TCRdb, which keeps in-frame sequences with V and J called. Part of the clones is missing from these tables; in studies checked, under half for an unresolved V gene and the rest for unknown reasons. The sample records about 160,000 clones, 85% of which are singletons. The ten largest clones represent under 8.5% of the sample. Sequencing was performed on peripheral blood. The receptors stem from a woman in her fifties or sixties with COVID-19, enrolled during active disease.

CDR3 bases: TGCGCCAGCAGCCAGACAGGGACCTATGGCTACACCTTC. Protein sequence: CASSQTGTYGYTF. The V and J genes are TRBV5-1 and TRBJ1-2, with 7 bases matching TRBD1. The CDR3 length is 13 residues. Trimming took 4 bases from V and 4 from J; bases not matched to a gene: 4. Germline assignment: CDR1 SGHRS and CDR2 YFSETQ.

The V call is TRBV7-2, the J call TRBJ1-1; the D is unclear. This CDR3 is built from 13 residues. V was cut by 0 bases and J by 4 bases, with 6 bases left in between. Germline V gene lookup returns CDR1 SGHTA and CDR2 FQGNSA. The CDR3, as DNA: TGTGCCAGCAGCTTAGCGTCTGTCACTGAAGCTTTCTTT. It translates to CASSLASVTEAFF.

V gene TRBV9 combines with J gene TRBJ1-1, with D unclear. The length of the CDR3 is 13 residues. Trimming took 0 bases from V and 11 from J, leaving 14 bases between them. Germline CDR1 reads SGDLS; CDR2 reads YYNGEE. The CDR3 DNA reads as TGTGCCAGCAGCGTAGTAGTTGAGCCGGGGGCTTTCTTT. This sequence encodes CASSVVVEPGAFF. The complete variable domain, with remaining parts taken from reference TRBV9 and TRBJ1-1, reads DSGVTQTPKHLITATGQRVTLRCSPRSGDLSVYWYQQSLDQGLQFLIQYYNGEERAKGNILERFSAQQFPDLHSELNLSSLELGDSALYFCASSVVVEPGAFFGQGTRLTVV.

The chain links TRBV9 to TRBJ1-2, with 8 nucleotides matching TRBD1. Unmatched junction bases numbered 7, after V lost 3 bases and J lost 6 bases. The CDR3 sequence is 14 residues long. The V gene's germline CDR1 is SGDLS and CDR2 YYNGEE. The CDR3 nucleotides read TGTGCCAGCAGCGCTCGGACAGGGAGTGATGGCTACACCTTC. Residues: CASSARTGSDGYTF.

The rearrangement joins TRBV5-8 to TRBJ2-3; 7 bases are shared with TRBD2. With 0 bases clipped from V and 4 bases from J, the junction kept 14 bases outside the gene matches. CDR1 is SGHTS, CDR2 YDEGEE, per germline. The CDR3 sequence is 18 residues long. DNA for the CDR3: TGTGCCAGCAGCTTGGCCGGGTCCCCGGGGGGTATTGCAGATACGCAGTATTTT. Its translation is CASSLAGSPGGIADTQYF.

The rearrangement joins TRBV19 to TRBJ2-4; 11 bases are shared with TRBD2. The length of the CDR3 is 14 residues. V was clipped by 5 bases and J by 6 bases; unmatched bases: 3. Germline CDR1 reads LNHDA; CDR2 reads SQIVND (reference sequence). CDR3 nucleotides: TGTGCCAGTAGTGGACTAGCGGGTATAAACATTCAGTACTTC. Amino acid sequence: CASSGLAGINIQYF. Full variable domain (missing parts from reference TRBV19 and TRBJ2-4): DGGITQSPKYLFRKEGQNVTLSCEQNLNHDAMYWYRQDPGQGLRLIYYSQIVNDFQKGDIAEGYSVSREKKESFPLTVTSAQKNPTAFYLCASSGLAGINIQYFGAGTRLSVL.

The J gene is TRBJ2-3, the V gene TRBV10-1; TRBD2 is a possible D gene (6 bases). CDR3 length: 13 residues. Trimming took 10 bases from V and 2 from J, leaving 13 bases between them. Germline CDR1 is WNHNN and CDR2 is SYGVQD (reference sequence). Here the CDR3 DNA reads TGCGCCACTATGGACTACCTCACAGATACGCAGTATTTT. This translates into CATMDYLTDTQYF.

The rearrangement joins TRBV27 to TRBJ1-3; D remains ambiguous. The CDR3 runs to 15 residues. Germline lookup yields CDR1 MNHEY and CDR2 SMNVEV (reference sequence). V gave up 6 bases and J gave up 0 bases, with 12 bases separating them. CDR3 nucleotides: TGTGCCAGCAGCCAGAGACATCCCTCTGGAAACACCATATATTTT. Its translation: CASSQRHPSGNTIYF.

The gene calls are TRBV28 and TRBJ2-1; D gene uncertain. In germline, CDR1 is MDHEN, CDR2 SYDVKM. The CDR3 runs to 13 residues. Trimming removed 4 bases from V and 6 bases from J, with 10 bases in between. Written as DNA, the CDR3 is TGTGCCAGCAGTTACCTACCACGCAATGAGCAGTTCTTC. This gives the protein CASSYLPRNEQFF.

This sequence joins TRBV7-9 and TRBJ2-1; 8 nucleotides agree with TRBD2. V was clipped by 5 bases and J by 10 bases; unmatched bases: 13. CDR1 is SEHNR and CDR2 is FQNEAQ in the germline V gene (reference sequence). The CDR3 has 15 amino acids. CDR3 DNA: TGTGCCAGCAGCCCGAGCGGGAGCGCTAAGAGGGAGCAGTTCTTC. As protein: CASSPSGSAKREQFF. Full variable domain (missing parts from reference TRBV7-9 and TRBJ2-1): DTGVSQNPRHKITKRGQNVTFRCDPISEHNRLYWYRQTLGQGPEFLTYFQNEAQLEKSRLLSDRFSAERPKGSFSTLEIQRTEQGDSAMYLCASSPSGSAKREQFFGPGTRLTVL.

The rearrangement uses TRBV10-2 and TRBJ1-5, with 7 bases matching TRBD1. This CDR3 has 13 amino acids. Germline CDR1 and CDR2: WSHSY and SAAADI. The V gene end was trimmed by 8 bases and the J gene end by 3 bases; junction bases not matched to a gene: 4. The CDR3 sequence is CASGTVDNQPQHF. CDR3 DNA: TGCGCCAGCGGGACAGTTGACAATCAGCCCCAGCATTTT.

This chain links TRBV5-1 with TRBJ2-2; no definite D call. Trimming pared 4 bases from V and 3 bases from J, leaving 13 bases between. Germline lookup yields CDR1 SGHRS and CDR2 YFSETQ. This CDR3 contains 15 residues. Here the CDR3 DNA reads TGCGCCAGCAGCCCCGGGTCTTCCTACACCGGGGAGCTGTTTTTT. Its protein is CASSPGSSYTGELFF.

This chain uses TRBV6-6 with TRBJ2-2; D may be TRBD2 (6 bases). The CDR3 sequence is 16 residues long. V lost 0 bases, J lost 1 base, and 9 bases lay in between. Germline V gene lookup returns CDR1 MNHNY and CDR2 SVGAGI (reference sequence). The CDR3 here is CASSYSGGGNTGELFF. The CDR3 bases are TGTGCCAGCAGTTACTCGGGGGGAGGGAACACCGGGGAGCTGTTTTTT.

V is TRBV5-4 and J is TRBJ1-4; D remains ambiguous. This CDR3 comprises 14 residues. The V and J ends lost 0 bases and 3 bases respectively, with 6 bases between them. Germline V gene sequence: CDR1 SGHNT, CDR2 YYREEE (reference sequence). The CDR3 region has the DNA TGTGCCAGCAGCTTGGAGAGGGCTAATGAAAAACTGTTTTTT. It translates to CASSLERANEKLFF.

The chain uses TRBV4-2 and TRBJ1-6; D remains ambiguous. This CDR3 contains 15 residues. V was clipped by 2 bases and J by 8 bases, with 13 bases between them. Germline V gene lookup returns CDR1 LGHNA and CDR2 YNFKEQ. The DNA for the CDR3 is TGTGCCAGCAGCCAAAGGTCCCAGCGGGATTCACCCCTCCACTTT. Translation gives CASSQRSQRDSPLHF.

The table lists this clone with a count of one. CDR3 sequence reads: CASSSLTGRSGYTF. The CDR3 DNA is TGTGCCAGCAGCTCCTTGACTGGTAGGAGTGGCTACACCTTC. The genes are TRBV7-9 and TRBJ1-2; no clear D. Germline V gene lookup returns CDR1 SEHNR and CDR2 FQNEAQ (reference sequence). The V gene lost 4 bases and the J gene lost 7 bases, with 16 bases spanning the gap. The CDR3 has 14 amino acids.

This chain uses TRBV19 with TRBJ1-1; tentatively, D is TRBD1 (5 bases). The germline gives CDR1 LNHDA, CDR2 SQIVND (reference sequence). The V gene lost 10 bases and the J gene lost 4 bases, with 19 bases spanning the gap. The length of the CDR3 is 14 residues. The CDR3 protein is CATTLWRGVTEAFF. CDR3 bases: TGTGCCACCACCCTTTGGCGGGGGGTCACTGAAGCTTTCTTT.

The rearrangement joins TRBV19 to TRBJ1-4; D uncertain. Germline-derived CDR1 and CDR2 are LNHDA and SQIVND (reference sequence). The CDR3 contains 14 residues. The germline V and J ends were trimmed by 5 bases and 2 bases, with 9 bases remaining between them. Written as DNA, the CDR3 is TGTGCCAGTAGTCCCAGGCTTACTAATGAAAAACTGTTTTTT. It codes for CASSPRLTNEKLFF.

The J gene is TRBJ1-2, the V gene TRBV6-1; D is ambiguous. Trimming removed 5 bases at V and 7 bases at J, with 5 bases between. Germline V gene lookup returns CDR1 MNHNS and CDR2 SASEGT. The CDR3 length is 10 residues. CDR3 nucleotides: TGTGCCAGCAGTTATTCTGGCTACACCTTC. Its translation is CASSYSGYTF.

The chain is built from TRBV3-1 (or the pseudogene TRBV3-2) and TRBJ1-2; unclear D gene. The CDR3 length is 11 residues. CDR1 LGHDT and CDR2 YNNKEL come from the germline V gene (reference sequence). V was shortened by 1 base and J by 8 bases, with 5 bases between the two germline ends. CDR3 bases: TGTGCCAGCAGCCAAGCCGGGGGCTACACCTTC. Amino acid sequence: CASSQAGGYTF.

With regard to this clone: The junction departs from the called germline gene at one end, perhaps through a read error. This chain connects TRBV19 to TRBJ1-1; the D is unclear. Germline V gives CDR1 LNHDA, CDR2 SQIVND (reference sequence). The length of the CDR3 is 16 residues. The CDR3: CASNQRVALGNSEAFF. The CDR3 coding sequence is TGTGCCAGTAATCAGCGGGTTGCCCTGGGGAACAGTGAAGCTTTCTTT.

This clone was found once. V usage is TRBV6-5 and J usage is TRBJ2-2; perhaps TRBD2 as D (5 bases). V lost 9 bases to trimming and J lost 0 bases, with 11 bases between them. The CDR3 runs 14 residues. Germline V gives CDR1 MNHEY, CDR2 SVGAGI. The CDR3 DNA reads as TGTGCCAGTAGGATCGGGACGAACACCGGGGAGCTGTTTTTT. Encoded protein: CASRIGTNTGELFF.

The gene calls are TRBV19 and TRBJ1-2; 8 bases align to TRBD1. Germline CDR1 LNHDA, CDR2 SQIVND (reference sequence). The J segment lost 6 bases and the V segment lost 7 bases, leaving 7 bases of the junction unmatched. There are 13 residues in the CDR3. The CDR3 sequence: CASTLDRDNGYTF. The CDR3, as DNA: TGTGCCAGTACCCTGGACAGGGATAATGGCTACACCTTC.

This chain connects TRBV27 to TRBJ1-3; D is possibly TRBD1 (6 bases). Per the germline V gene, CDR1 is MNHEY and CDR2 is SMNVEV (reference sequence). The CDR3 contains 15 residues. Trimming took off 2 bases at V and 0 bases at J, with 8 bases between the two ends. This CDR3 is CASSLTGYSGNTIYF. For the CDR3, the DNA is TGTGCCAGCAGTTTAACAGGGTACTCTGGAAACACCATATATTTT.

The chain links TRBV5-4 to TRBJ2-1, with 12 bases identical to TRBD2. The CDR3 is 15 residues long. Germline V gene lookup returns CDR1 SGHNT and CDR2 YYREEE (reference sequence). V lost 0 bases, J lost 10 bases, and 5 bases stayed unmatched. The CDR3 DNA follows: TGTGCCAGCAGCTTGGCTAGCGGGAGGGTCCAGGAGCAGTTCTTC. Its protein product is CASSLASGRVQEQFF.

The chain recombines TRBV9 with TRBJ1-2, with 9 nucleotides matching TRBD1. Germline lookup yields CDR1 SGDLS and CDR2 YYNGEE. The CDR3 has 14 amino acids. The V segment lost 4 bases and the J segment 8 bases; nucleotides outside the gene matches: 9. CDR3 residues: CASSTGQGTSGYTF. The CDR3 DNA sequence: TGTGCCAGCAGCACCGGACAGGGGACTTCCGGCTACACCTTC.

In nucleotides, the CDR3 is TGTGCCAGCAGCTTAGATCGGGCGGGCGGCACAGATACGCAGTATTTT. Protein sequence: CASSLDRAGGTDTQYF. This chain links TRBV11-2 with TRBJ2-3; D perhaps matches TRBD2 (5 bases). CDR1 and CDR2 from the germline V gene are SGHAT and FQNNGV. The CDR3 loop spans 16 amino acids. V lost 0 bases and J lost 1, with 11 bases in between.